This T cell receptor beta chain was retrieved from a study of T-cell memory formation after mild COVID-19. The germline V gene has CDR1 MDHEN and CDR2 SYDVKM. Trimming removed 3 bases from V and 0 bases from J, with 12 bases in between. This CDR3 has 15 residues. TCRdb reanalysed the 5' RACE reads using MiXCR and keeps one entry per CDR3 protein. The sample lists about half a million distinct CDR3 sequences, roughly 20% occurring once. The sample comprised PBMCs or a T cell subset sorted from them (not recorded which). The V call is TRBV28, the J call TRBJ2-7; perhaps TRBD1 as D (7 bases). The receptor was derived from an adult woman who had mild COVID-19 (a few samples of this study predate the infection). Cell type and time point are not known. The CDR3 DNA reads as TGTGCCAGCAGTTTTCCCAGGGGGGTCTCCTACGAGCAGTACTTC. Its protein product is CASSFPRGVSYEQYF. The full variable domain, with the rest looked up from reference TRBV28 and TRBJ2-7, is DVKVTQSSRYLVKRTGEKVFLECVQDMDHENMFWYRQDPGLGLRLIYFSYDVKMKEKGDIPEGYSVSREKKERFSLILESASTNQTSMYLCASSFPRGVSYEQYFGPGTRLTVT.